The 17 T cell receptor beta chains below come from one sample, sequenced in a study of CD8 T cells in Susac syndrome. Random hexamers were used to reverse transcribe an amount of about 0.5 to 1 ug RNA. TCRdb redid the calling of the immunoSEQ multiplex PCR reads with MiXCR, one entry per CDR3 protein. The sample lists about 120,000 distinct CDR3 sequences, less than 95% occurring once. Source material: CD4+ T cells from PBMCs. The source of these receptors is a human donor in good health.

V and J are TRBV15 and TRBJ2-5, with D perhaps being TRBD1 or TRBD2 (5 bases each). The CDR3 is made up of 16 amino acids. From germline, CDR1 is LNHNV and CDR2 YYDKDF (reference sequence). V was pared by 3 bases and J by 1 base, with 15 bases between. The CDR3 DNA sequence: TGTGCCACCAGCAGGGGCCGGGGCGGCCGCCAAGAGACCCAGTACTTC. Amino acids: CATSRGRGGRQETQYF.

Worth noting for this clonotype: A junction end diverges from the germline sequence, so it may reflect a read error. This rearrangement joins TRBV7-7 to TRBJ2-4, with D hard to call. Germline assignment: CDR1 SSHAT and CDR2 FNYEAQ (reference sequence). The CDR3 consists of 16 residues. CDR3 sequence: CASSSSRLPHWNIQYF. DNA of the CDR3: TGTGCTAGCAGCTCCTCAAGGCTCCCACATTGGAACATTCAGTACTTC.

J is TRBJ2-5 and V is TRBV30; 9 nucleotides align to TRBD1. After removal of 1 base from V and 3 bases from J, the junction contained 6 bases not matched to a gene. CDR3 length equals 15 residues. Per germline, CDR1 GTSNPN and CDR2 SVGIG (reference sequence). The CDR3 nucleotides are TGTGCCTGGAGTGGGAAAGGACAGGGGAAAGAGACCCAGTACTTC. Translated, it gives CAWSGKGQGKETQYF.

The V call is TRBV2, the J call TRBJ1-6, with a tentative D call TRBD1 (6 bases). This CDR3 has 15 residues. From germline, CDR1 is SNHLY and CDR2 FYNNEI. The germline V and J ends were trimmed by 3 bases and 4 bases, with 10 bases remaining between them. The CDR3 protein is CASSEAQGYNSPLHF. The CDR3 region has the DNA TGTGCCAGCAGTGAGGCACAGGGATATAATTCACCCCTCCACTTT.

The table lists this clonotype with a count of one. The genes are TRBV6-5 and TRBJ2-7, with D tentatively TRBD1 or TRBD2 (6 bases each). The CDR3 is 15 amino acids. Looked up from germline, CDR1 is MNHEY and CDR2 is SVGAGI. V was shortened by 5 bases and J by 3 bases, with 17 bases between the two germline ends. CDR3 DNA: TGTGCCAGCAGTCCTTTCACGGGGGCAAGCTACGAGCAGTACTTC. It encodes CASSPFTGASYEQYF.

The chain combines TRBV9 with TRBJ2-2; tentatively, D is TRBD1 (6 bases). Trimming stripped 3 bases from V and 1 base from J, with 13 bases between. Germline loops: CDR1 SGDLS, CDR2 YYNGEE. The CDR3 is 16 amino acids. CDR3 in amino acids: CASSGRGVGNTGELFF. In DNA, the CDR3 is TGTGCCAGCAGCGGCAGGGGTGTAGGGAACACCGGGGAGCTGTTTTTT.

The chain has TRBV6-2 or TRBV6-3 and TRBJ1-5; D ambiguous. V dropped 6 bases and J dropped 4 bases, with 10 bases sitting between them. The CDR3 is 13 residues long. Germline V CDR1 and CDR2: MNHEY, SVGEGT. DNA for the CDR3: TGTGCCAGCAGACACCAAGGGAATCAGCCCCAGCATTTT. Residues: CASRHQGNQPQHF.

The V and J genes are TRBV9 and TRBJ2-5, with 10 bases aligning to TRBD2. Losses at the gene ends were 0 bases for V and 5 bases for J; bases not matched to a gene: 7. Germline CDR1 and CDR2: SGDLS and YYNGEE. This CDR3 region has 16 residues. DNA of the CDR3: TGTGCCAGCAGCGTAGGGGCTAGCGGGAGCGGTGAGACCCAGTACTTC. Translated, it gives CASSVGASGSGETQYF.

This clonotype was seen once. CDR3 sequence (DNA): TGCAGCGTTGTAAAATCCTACAATGAGCAGTTCTTC. It is translated as CSVVKSYNEQFF. J is TRBJ2-1 and V is TRBV29-1; D call uncertain. Trimming removed 4 bases at V and 1 base at J, with 5 bases between. Germline values: CDR1 SQVTM, CDR2 ANQGSEA. CDR3 length equals 12 residues.

The V and J genes are TRBV5-1 and TRBJ2-3; maybe TRBD1 (6 bases). The germline gives CDR1 SGHRS, CDR2 YFSETQ. V lost 0 bases, J lost 2 bases, and 13 bases lay in between. The CDR3 runs to 16 residues. For the CDR3, the DNA is TGCGCCAGCAGCTTGGATGGGAAGGGGGACACAGATACGCAGTATTTT. Amino acids: CASSLDGKGDTDTQYF.

This clonotype has only one observation. The chain combines TRBV18 with TRBJ2-1, with 10 bases aligning to TRBD1. In germline, CDR1 is KGHSH, CDR2 LQKENI. The CDR3 totals 14 residues. The trim removed 6 bases at V and 6 bases at J, leaving 5 bases unmatched. This CDR3 reads CASSLRQGANEQFF. CDR3 nucleotide sequence: TGTGCCAGCTCGCTAAGACAGGGGGCCAATGAGCAGTTCTTC.

The chain's CDR3 is CASREMGQETQYF. The CDR3 nucleotides are TGTGCCAGTAGGGAGATGGGCCAAGAGACCCAGTACTTC. The chain links TRBV19 to TRBJ2-5; D remains ambiguous. There are 13 residues in the CDR3. Germline lookup yields CDR1 LNHDA and CDR2 SQIVND (reference sequence). Trimming shortened V by 6 bases and J by 1 base, and 9 bases separated the two germline ends.

This clonotype has a single count. The chain joins TRBV4-3 to TRBJ2-3; D possibly corresponds to TRBD2 (6 bases). V shed 4 bases and J shed 3 bases, with 20 bases lying between them. Germline V gene lookup returns CDR1 LGHNA and CDR2 YSLEER. The CDR3 runs 17 residues. The CDR3 bases are TGCGCCAGCAGCCGGGGGGTGGGGGTTACCCTTACAGATACGCAGTATTTT. The encoded protein is CASSRGVGVTLTDTQYF.

CDR3 in DNA: TGCAGTGCTAGACACGCAGGAGGGAGGGACGAGCAGTACTTC. It translates to CSARHAGGRDEQYF. This chain joins TRBV20-1 and TRBJ2-7; TRBD2 aligns across 7 bases. The CDR3 length is 14 residues. V dropped 2 bases and J dropped 5; count of bases not matched to a gene: 9. Germline V lookup: CDR1 DFQATT, CDR2 SNEGSKA (reference sequence).

The V call is TRBV28, the J call TRBJ1-2; 7 bases map to TRBD1. Germline trimming cut 6 bases from V and 3 bases from J; bases unmatched to any gene: 4. This CDR3 is built from 13 residues. From germline, CDR1 is MDHEN and CDR2 SYDVKM. The CDR3, as DNA: TGTGCCAGCAGCGTACAGGGGTACTATGGCTACACCTTC. This codes for CASSVQGYYGYTF.

This clonotype appeared once. CDR3 DNA: TGCGCCAGCAGGCCCAGCTATACAACTAATGAAAAACTGTTTTTT. Its protein product is CASRPSYTTNEKLFF. V usage is TRBV5-1 and J usage is TRBJ1-4, with D hard to call. Trimming shortened V by 5 bases and J by 0 bases, and 11 bases separated the two germline ends. CDR1 is SGHRS, CDR2 YFSETQ, per germline. The CDR3 runs 15 residues.

This rearrangement joins TRBV29-1 to TRBJ2-3; the D gene is possibly TRBD2 (5 bases). The V gene lost 4 bases and the J gene lost 7 bases, with 15 bases spanning the gap. There are 13 residues in the CDR3. Looked up from germline, CDR1 is SQVTM and CDR2 is ANQGSEA. This chain's CDR3 is CSVATYRGNTQYF. The CDR3 bases are TGCAGCGTTGCGACTTATCGGGGTAATACGCAGTATTTT.